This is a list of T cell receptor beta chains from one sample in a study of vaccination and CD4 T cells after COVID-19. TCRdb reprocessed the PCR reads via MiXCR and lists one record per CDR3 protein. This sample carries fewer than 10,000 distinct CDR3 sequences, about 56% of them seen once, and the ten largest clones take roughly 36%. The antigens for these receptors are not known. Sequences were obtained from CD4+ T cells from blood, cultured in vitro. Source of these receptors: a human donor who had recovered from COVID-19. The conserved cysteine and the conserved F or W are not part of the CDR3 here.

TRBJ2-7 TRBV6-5 ASSYGGGAAYEQY
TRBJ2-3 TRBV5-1 AGSRQGRTDTQY
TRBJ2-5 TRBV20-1 SARSGGLAGGYQETQY
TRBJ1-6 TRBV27 ASTLRTADNSPLH
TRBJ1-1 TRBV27 ASSLQDGTGGREAF
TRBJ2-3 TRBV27 ASSQRAKGDTQY
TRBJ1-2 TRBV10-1 ASSDGFGGYT
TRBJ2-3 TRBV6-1 ASVPGTGRTDTQY
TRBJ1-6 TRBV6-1 ASSRAPDREGSPLH
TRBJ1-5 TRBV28 ASTRTAPSNQPQH
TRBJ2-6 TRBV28 ASSKQRPLLSGANVLT
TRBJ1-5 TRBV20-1 SARKVQGNQPQH
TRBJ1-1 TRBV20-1 SAYRTNTEAF
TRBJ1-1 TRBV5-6 ASSFTVMNTEAF
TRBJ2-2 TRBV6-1 AISETGTNTGELF
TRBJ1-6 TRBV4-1 ASSRGELRSPLH
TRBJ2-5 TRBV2 ASTRGFGETQY